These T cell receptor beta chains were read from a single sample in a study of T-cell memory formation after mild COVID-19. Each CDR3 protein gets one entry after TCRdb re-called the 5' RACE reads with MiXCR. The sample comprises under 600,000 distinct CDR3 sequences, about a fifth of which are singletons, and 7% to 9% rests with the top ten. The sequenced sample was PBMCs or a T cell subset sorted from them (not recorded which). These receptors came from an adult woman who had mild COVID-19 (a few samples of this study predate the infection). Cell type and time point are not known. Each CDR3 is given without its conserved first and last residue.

CDR3 protein: ASSSSSRTTDTQY
V gene: TRBV5-1

CDR3 protein: ASSLLAGGPINEQY
V gene: TRBV7-2

CDR3 protein: ASSPRQGIETQY
V gene: TRBV5-4

CDR3 protein: ASSSLRLAAPVNEQF
V gene: TRBV7-8

CDR3 protein: ASSSTNGLTPTDTQY
V gene: TRBV7-9

CDR3 protein: ASSSDRAPNTEAF
V gene: TRBV7-9

CDR3 protein: ASSTLINSPLH
V gene: TRBV12-3/TRBV12-4

CDR3 protein: ASSLRITSGSGSRELF
V gene: TRBV7-6

CDR3 protein: ASRSPTNYGYT
V gene: TRBV7-9

CDR3 protein: ASSSVGRSNEKLF
V gene: TRBV7-9

CDR3 protein: ASSQSGNQPQH
V gene: TRBV5-1

CDR3 protein: ASSLTSQGLYYEQY
V gene: TRBV5-4

CDR3 protein: ASSLGANEQY
V gene: TRBV12-3/TRBV12-4

CDR3 protein: ASSQGFPRNYEQY
V gene: TRBV14

CDR3 protein: ASSGTGTPGMDEQF
V gene: TRBV2

CDR3 protein: ASSFIRGRDNEQF
V gene: TRBV7-8

CDR3 protein: ASSSLLAGSLAKNIQY
V gene: TRBV7-2

CDR3 protein: ASSADRAVTGELF
V gene: TRBV12-3/TRBV12-4

CDR3 protein: ASSSGVPRTEAF
V gene: TRBV5-1

CDR3 protein: ASSPVSQRQISYEQY
V gene: TRBV18

CDR3 protein: ASKRYSGSGDEQF
V gene: TRBV7-6

CDR3 protein: ASSIIGLAGGRDTQY
V gene: TRBV19

CDR3 protein: ASSLKRTEKGDEQF
V gene: TRBV11-2

CDR3 protein: ASSYQFPLAGGLVGELF
V gene: TRBV6-6

CDR3 protein: SVEEGGAFYNGYT
V gene: TRBV29-1

CDR3 protein: AISSDRENTEAF
V gene: TRBV10-3